This T cell receptor beta chain was sequenced in a study of blood T cell repertoires in COVID-19. Assignments of participants to cohorts depended upon their own reported clinical history. Two negative PCRs, clearance, or symptom resolution were required of recovered Cohort 3 donors. The V end was cut by 0 bases, the J end by 10 bases, with 10 bases between. This CDR3 is built from 12 residues. Germline CDR1 GTSNPN, CDR2 SVGIG (reference sequence). Produced via immunoSEQ multiplex PCR; TCRdb's table is partial and in-frame only. The sample has a few hundred thousand clones, 90% seen once; the top ten hold approximately 0.55%.

The receptor was derived from a man younger than 30 who had recovered from COVID-19. The material sequenced was PBMCs or T cells enriched from blood (not recorded which). The chain uses TRBV30 and TRBJ2-1, with D possibly TRBD1 on 5 matching bases. The CDR3 sequence: CAWSVGALEQFF. The CDR3 coding sequence is TGTGCCTGGAGTGTAGGGGCTCTGGAGCAGTTCTTC.